The 10 T cell receptor beta chains reported below all come from one sample, sequenced in a study of OX40 agonist ivuxolimab in advanced cancers. Here immunoSEQ multiplex PCR was the method, and the copy in TCRdb shows in-frame clones only, minus some. The table records 65,000 to 95,000 clones, roughly 88% of them present only once. Sequenced here: CD4+ or CD8+ T cells sorted from blood, sampled in a trial of the OX40 agonist ivuxolimab. These receptors all stem from an adult with an advanced solid tumor such as melanoma, head and neck, liver or kidney cancer.

CDR3 residues: CASSSSGPSAYEQYF. In DNA, the CDR3 is TGCGCCAGCAGCTCCTCGGGACCCTCGGCCTACGAGCAGTACTTC. The V call is TRBV5-1, the J call TRBJ2-7, with D perhaps matching TRBD1 or TRBD2 (5 bases each). The CDR3 sequence is 15 residues long. CDR1 is SGHRS and CDR2 is YFSETQ in the germline V gene. V shed 3 bases and J shed 2 bases, with 15 bases lying between them. The complete variable domain, with remaining parts taken from reference TRBV5-1 and TRBJ2-7, reads KAGVTQTPRYLIKTRGQQVTLSCSPISGHRSVSWYQQTPGQGLQFLFEYFSETQRNKGNFPGRFSGRQFSNSRSEMNVSTLELGDSALYLCASSSSGPSAYEQYFGPGTRLTVT.

V is TRBV13 and J is TRBJ2-2; the match to TRBD2 covers 12 bases. The CDR3 loop spans 16 amino acids. In germline, CDR1 is PRHDT, CDR2 FYEKMQ (reference sequence). The V segment lost 5 bases and the J segment 2 bases; nucleotides outside the gene matches: 3. The CDR3 DNA reads TGTGCCAGCAGCCCACTAGCGGGAGGTAACACCGGGGAGCTGTTTTTT. Translation gives CASSPLAGGNTGELFF.

DNA of the CDR3: TGTGCCTGGAGTCCGAACACCGGGGAGCTGTTTTTT. Its translation: CAWSPNTGELFF. J is TRBJ2-2 and V is TRBV30, with no clear D. Germline loops: CDR1 GTSNPN, CDR2 SVGIG (reference sequence). V was trimmed by 2 bases and J by 0 bases, leaving 1 base between them. The CDR3 runs 12 residues. Full variable domain (outside the CDR3, taken from reference TRBV30 and TRBJ2-2): SQTIHQWPATLVQPVGSPLSLECTVEGTSNPNLYWYRQAAGRGLQLLFYSVGIGQISSEVPQNLSASRPQDRQFILSSKKLLLSDSGFYLCAWSPNTGELFFGEGSRLTVL.

The rearrangement uses TRBV7-2 and TRBJ2-6, with D unresolved. This CDR3 is built from 17 residues. The V gene lost 4 bases and the J gene lost 0 bases, with 13 bases spanning the gap. The V gene's germline CDR1 is SGHTA and CDR2 FQGNSA. CDR3 residues: CASSYRPLNSGANVLTF. CDR3 in DNA: TGTGCCAGCAGCTACCGGCCTCTGAACTCTGGGGCCAACGTCCTGACTTTC. Based on the CDR3 plus reference TRBV7-2 and TRBJ2-6, the full variable domain is GAGVSQSPSNKVTEKGKDVELRCDPISGHTALYWYRQSLGQGLEFLIYFQGNSAPDKSGLPSDRFSAERTGGSVSTLTIQRTQQEDSAVYLCASSYRPLNSGANVLTFGAGSRLTVL.

V usage is TRBV6-1 and J usage is TRBJ1-6, with D maybe TRBD1 (5 bases). Germline CDR1 MNHNS, CDR2 SASEGT. The CDR3 is made up of 17 amino acids. Between the trimmed V and J ends, which lost 4 bases and 0 bases, there was a span of 13 bases. The CDR3 DNA follows: TGTGCCAGCAGTGGGCCTTACAGGAGCTCCTATAATTCACCCCTCCACTTT. Protein sequence: CASSGPYRSSYNSPLHF.

The V gene is TRBV19, the J gene TRBJ2-7, with 8 bases that match TRBD1. This CDR3 is built from 14 residues. CDR1 and CDR2 (germline): LNHDA, SQIVND (reference sequence). The V segment lost 5 bases and the J segment 3 bases; nucleotides outside the gene matches: 6. CDR3 coding DNA: TGTGCCAGTAGTGCGACAGGGGACGGCTACGAGCAGTACTTC. This encodes CASSATGDGYEQYF.

The chain couples TRBV4-2 to TRBJ1-2; 7 nucleotides align to TRBD1. Germline V gene sequence: CDR1 LGHNA, CDR2 YNFKEQ. Unmatched junction bases numbered 0, after V lost 3 bases and J lost 2 bases. There are 13 residues in the CDR3. The CDR3, as DNA: TGTGCCAGCAGCCAGGACAGGAACTATGGCTACACCTTC. Translation gives CASSQDRNYGYTF.

V usage is TRBV2 and J usage is TRBJ2-5, with 7 bases matching TRBD2. This CDR3 has 14 residues. V shed 3 bases, J shed 1 base, and the junction held 2 bases outside the gene matches. CDR1 is SNHLY, CDR2 FYNNEI, per germline. The CDR3 region is CASSEERGQETQYF. CDR3 bases: TGTGCCAGCAGTGAGGAGCGGGGCCAAGAGACCCAGTACTTC. Based on the CDR3 plus reference TRBV2 and TRBJ2-5, the full variable domain is EPEVTQTPSHQVTQMGQEVILRCVPISNHLYFYWYRQILGQKVEFLVSFYNNEISEKSEIFDDQFSVERPDGSNFTLKIRSTKLEDSAMYFCASSEERGQETQYFGPGTRLLVL.

This chain joins TRBV2 and TRBJ1-6; weak D call: TRBD1 (6 bases). Per germline, CDR1 SNHLY and CDR2 FYNNEI. V lost 10 bases and J lost 0, with 10 bases in between. This CDR3 comprises 14 residues. CDR3 in DNA: TGTGCCAAGGGGGGTAGCTCCTATAATTCACCCCTCCACTTT. It specifies CAKGGSSYNSPLHF.

The rearrangement uses TRBV6-6 and TRBJ1-2; 8 nucleotides line up with TRBD1. The CDR3 covers 15 residues. V lost 2 bases and J lost 3; bases outside the gene matches: 5. The germline V gene has CDR1 MNHNY and CDR2 SVGAGI (reference sequence). CDR3 sequence (DNA): TGTGCCAGCAGTTACGCCGCGGACAGGGACTATGGCTACACCTTC. It encodes CASSYAADRDYGYTF.